A selection of T cell receptor beta chains follows, all from one sample in a study of blood T cell repertoires in COVID-19. Assay used: immunoSEQ multiplex PCR; TCRdb lists only in-frame clones, some missing. Of approximately 160,000 clones in the sample, about 86% were seen once. The sample was peripheral blood. All receptors come from a man in his fifties or sixties with active or convalescent COVID-19. The CDR3 runs from the conserved cysteine through the conserved F or W. D genes are given only for firm matches.

V gene: TRBV7-2; D gene: -; J gene: TRBJ2-1; CDR3 protein: CASSFTGNNEQFF; CDR3 DNA: TGTGCCAGCAGCTTCACGGGGAACAATGAGCAGTTCTTC
V gene: TRBV27; D gene: TRBD1; J gene: TRBJ1-5; CDR3 protein: CASSQGQGHQPQHF; CDR3 DNA: TGTGCCAGCAGTCAAGGACAGGGCCATCAGCCCCAGCATTTT
V gene: TRBV5-1; D gene: -; J gene: TRBJ2-7; CDR3 protein: CASSLGLAGSSYEQYF; CDR3 DNA: TGCGCCAGCAGCTTGGGGTTGGCGGGGAGCTCCTACGAGCAGTACTTC
V gene: TRBV5-8; D gene: -; J gene: TRBJ2-5; CDR3 protein: CASSLGGQETQYF; CDR3 DNA: TGTGCCAGCAGCTTGGGCGGACAAGAGACCCAGTACTTC
V gene: TRBV5-6; D gene: TRBD1; J gene: TRBJ1-1; CDR3 protein: CASSLRGDRRAEAFF; CDR3 DNA: TGTGCCAGCAGCTTGAGGGGGGACAGAAGAGCTGAAGCTTTCTTT
V gene: TRBV2; D gene: TRBD2; J gene: TRBJ2-3; CDR3 protein: CASNGGGASDTQYF; CDR3 DNA: TGTGCCAGCAACGGCGGGGGGGCCTCAGATACGCAGTATTTT
V gene: TRBV13; D gene: -; J gene: TRBJ2-7; CDR3 protein: CASSLVRGHEQYF; CDR3 DNA: TGTGCCAGCAGCTTAGTCAGGGGCCACGAGCAGTACTTC
V gene: TRBV18; D gene: -; J gene: TRBJ1-1; CDR3 protein: CASSRVTGTNTEAFF; CDR3 DNA: TGTGCCAGCTCACGGGTGACCGGGACAAACACTGAAGCTTTCTTT
V gene: TRBV2; D gene: -; J gene: TRBJ2-3; CDR3 protein: CASSEGSGTVGTDTQYF; CDR3 DNA: TGTGCCAGCAGTGAGGGTTCAGGAACGGTAGGCACAGATACGCAGTATTTT
V gene: TRBV6-4; D gene: -; J gene: TRBJ2-1; CDR3 protein: CASSLGGSYNEQFF; CDR3 DNA: TGTGCCAGCAGTCTGGGGGGTTCATACAATGAGCAGTTCTTC